This T cell receptor beta chain was found in a study of shared T cell receptors in the human thymus. V shed 5 bases and J 1 base; nucleotides not matched to a gene: 5. CDR3 length equals 15 residues. Germline V gene sequence: CDR1 LGHNT, CDR2 FRNRAP. Assay used: immunoSEQ multiplex PCR; TCRdb lists only in-frame clones, some missing. The repertoire includes 720,000 or so clones, 70% to 90% of them detected once, and more than 0.01% sits in the top ten. The data were also submitted as part of a second study, on human thymus T cells. From that study: Donors were healthy Finnish infants having corrective surgery for congenital heart defects. Corrective heart surgery yielded resections, and these provided the thymus tissue. Seemingly biased V and J gene usage marked thymic and blood repertoires. In unrelated individuals, thymic repertoires overlapped highly, according to related research.

The J gene is TRBJ1-1, the V gene TRBV12-5; 9 positions match TRBD1. The specimen was thymocytes. The receptor was derived from a girl in the first two years of life with a congenital heart defect. CDR3 sequence (DNA): TGTGCTAGTGGTACGGACAGGGGAGGGAACACTGAAGCTTTCTTT. This codes for CASGTDRGGNTEAFF.